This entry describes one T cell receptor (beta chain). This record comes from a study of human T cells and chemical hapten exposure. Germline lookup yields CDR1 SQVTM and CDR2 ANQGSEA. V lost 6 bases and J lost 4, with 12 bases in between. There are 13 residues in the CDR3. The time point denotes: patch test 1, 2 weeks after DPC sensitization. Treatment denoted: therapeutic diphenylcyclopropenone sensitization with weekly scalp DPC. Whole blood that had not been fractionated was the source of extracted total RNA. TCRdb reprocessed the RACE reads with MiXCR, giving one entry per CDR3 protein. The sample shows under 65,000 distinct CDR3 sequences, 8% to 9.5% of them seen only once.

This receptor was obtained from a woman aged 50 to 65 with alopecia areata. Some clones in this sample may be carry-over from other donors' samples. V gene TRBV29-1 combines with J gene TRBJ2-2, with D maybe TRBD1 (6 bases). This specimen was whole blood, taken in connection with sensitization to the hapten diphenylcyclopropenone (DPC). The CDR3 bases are TGCAGCGTGCTGGGACACCCCACCGGGGAGCTGTTTTTT. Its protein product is CSVLGHPTGELFF.